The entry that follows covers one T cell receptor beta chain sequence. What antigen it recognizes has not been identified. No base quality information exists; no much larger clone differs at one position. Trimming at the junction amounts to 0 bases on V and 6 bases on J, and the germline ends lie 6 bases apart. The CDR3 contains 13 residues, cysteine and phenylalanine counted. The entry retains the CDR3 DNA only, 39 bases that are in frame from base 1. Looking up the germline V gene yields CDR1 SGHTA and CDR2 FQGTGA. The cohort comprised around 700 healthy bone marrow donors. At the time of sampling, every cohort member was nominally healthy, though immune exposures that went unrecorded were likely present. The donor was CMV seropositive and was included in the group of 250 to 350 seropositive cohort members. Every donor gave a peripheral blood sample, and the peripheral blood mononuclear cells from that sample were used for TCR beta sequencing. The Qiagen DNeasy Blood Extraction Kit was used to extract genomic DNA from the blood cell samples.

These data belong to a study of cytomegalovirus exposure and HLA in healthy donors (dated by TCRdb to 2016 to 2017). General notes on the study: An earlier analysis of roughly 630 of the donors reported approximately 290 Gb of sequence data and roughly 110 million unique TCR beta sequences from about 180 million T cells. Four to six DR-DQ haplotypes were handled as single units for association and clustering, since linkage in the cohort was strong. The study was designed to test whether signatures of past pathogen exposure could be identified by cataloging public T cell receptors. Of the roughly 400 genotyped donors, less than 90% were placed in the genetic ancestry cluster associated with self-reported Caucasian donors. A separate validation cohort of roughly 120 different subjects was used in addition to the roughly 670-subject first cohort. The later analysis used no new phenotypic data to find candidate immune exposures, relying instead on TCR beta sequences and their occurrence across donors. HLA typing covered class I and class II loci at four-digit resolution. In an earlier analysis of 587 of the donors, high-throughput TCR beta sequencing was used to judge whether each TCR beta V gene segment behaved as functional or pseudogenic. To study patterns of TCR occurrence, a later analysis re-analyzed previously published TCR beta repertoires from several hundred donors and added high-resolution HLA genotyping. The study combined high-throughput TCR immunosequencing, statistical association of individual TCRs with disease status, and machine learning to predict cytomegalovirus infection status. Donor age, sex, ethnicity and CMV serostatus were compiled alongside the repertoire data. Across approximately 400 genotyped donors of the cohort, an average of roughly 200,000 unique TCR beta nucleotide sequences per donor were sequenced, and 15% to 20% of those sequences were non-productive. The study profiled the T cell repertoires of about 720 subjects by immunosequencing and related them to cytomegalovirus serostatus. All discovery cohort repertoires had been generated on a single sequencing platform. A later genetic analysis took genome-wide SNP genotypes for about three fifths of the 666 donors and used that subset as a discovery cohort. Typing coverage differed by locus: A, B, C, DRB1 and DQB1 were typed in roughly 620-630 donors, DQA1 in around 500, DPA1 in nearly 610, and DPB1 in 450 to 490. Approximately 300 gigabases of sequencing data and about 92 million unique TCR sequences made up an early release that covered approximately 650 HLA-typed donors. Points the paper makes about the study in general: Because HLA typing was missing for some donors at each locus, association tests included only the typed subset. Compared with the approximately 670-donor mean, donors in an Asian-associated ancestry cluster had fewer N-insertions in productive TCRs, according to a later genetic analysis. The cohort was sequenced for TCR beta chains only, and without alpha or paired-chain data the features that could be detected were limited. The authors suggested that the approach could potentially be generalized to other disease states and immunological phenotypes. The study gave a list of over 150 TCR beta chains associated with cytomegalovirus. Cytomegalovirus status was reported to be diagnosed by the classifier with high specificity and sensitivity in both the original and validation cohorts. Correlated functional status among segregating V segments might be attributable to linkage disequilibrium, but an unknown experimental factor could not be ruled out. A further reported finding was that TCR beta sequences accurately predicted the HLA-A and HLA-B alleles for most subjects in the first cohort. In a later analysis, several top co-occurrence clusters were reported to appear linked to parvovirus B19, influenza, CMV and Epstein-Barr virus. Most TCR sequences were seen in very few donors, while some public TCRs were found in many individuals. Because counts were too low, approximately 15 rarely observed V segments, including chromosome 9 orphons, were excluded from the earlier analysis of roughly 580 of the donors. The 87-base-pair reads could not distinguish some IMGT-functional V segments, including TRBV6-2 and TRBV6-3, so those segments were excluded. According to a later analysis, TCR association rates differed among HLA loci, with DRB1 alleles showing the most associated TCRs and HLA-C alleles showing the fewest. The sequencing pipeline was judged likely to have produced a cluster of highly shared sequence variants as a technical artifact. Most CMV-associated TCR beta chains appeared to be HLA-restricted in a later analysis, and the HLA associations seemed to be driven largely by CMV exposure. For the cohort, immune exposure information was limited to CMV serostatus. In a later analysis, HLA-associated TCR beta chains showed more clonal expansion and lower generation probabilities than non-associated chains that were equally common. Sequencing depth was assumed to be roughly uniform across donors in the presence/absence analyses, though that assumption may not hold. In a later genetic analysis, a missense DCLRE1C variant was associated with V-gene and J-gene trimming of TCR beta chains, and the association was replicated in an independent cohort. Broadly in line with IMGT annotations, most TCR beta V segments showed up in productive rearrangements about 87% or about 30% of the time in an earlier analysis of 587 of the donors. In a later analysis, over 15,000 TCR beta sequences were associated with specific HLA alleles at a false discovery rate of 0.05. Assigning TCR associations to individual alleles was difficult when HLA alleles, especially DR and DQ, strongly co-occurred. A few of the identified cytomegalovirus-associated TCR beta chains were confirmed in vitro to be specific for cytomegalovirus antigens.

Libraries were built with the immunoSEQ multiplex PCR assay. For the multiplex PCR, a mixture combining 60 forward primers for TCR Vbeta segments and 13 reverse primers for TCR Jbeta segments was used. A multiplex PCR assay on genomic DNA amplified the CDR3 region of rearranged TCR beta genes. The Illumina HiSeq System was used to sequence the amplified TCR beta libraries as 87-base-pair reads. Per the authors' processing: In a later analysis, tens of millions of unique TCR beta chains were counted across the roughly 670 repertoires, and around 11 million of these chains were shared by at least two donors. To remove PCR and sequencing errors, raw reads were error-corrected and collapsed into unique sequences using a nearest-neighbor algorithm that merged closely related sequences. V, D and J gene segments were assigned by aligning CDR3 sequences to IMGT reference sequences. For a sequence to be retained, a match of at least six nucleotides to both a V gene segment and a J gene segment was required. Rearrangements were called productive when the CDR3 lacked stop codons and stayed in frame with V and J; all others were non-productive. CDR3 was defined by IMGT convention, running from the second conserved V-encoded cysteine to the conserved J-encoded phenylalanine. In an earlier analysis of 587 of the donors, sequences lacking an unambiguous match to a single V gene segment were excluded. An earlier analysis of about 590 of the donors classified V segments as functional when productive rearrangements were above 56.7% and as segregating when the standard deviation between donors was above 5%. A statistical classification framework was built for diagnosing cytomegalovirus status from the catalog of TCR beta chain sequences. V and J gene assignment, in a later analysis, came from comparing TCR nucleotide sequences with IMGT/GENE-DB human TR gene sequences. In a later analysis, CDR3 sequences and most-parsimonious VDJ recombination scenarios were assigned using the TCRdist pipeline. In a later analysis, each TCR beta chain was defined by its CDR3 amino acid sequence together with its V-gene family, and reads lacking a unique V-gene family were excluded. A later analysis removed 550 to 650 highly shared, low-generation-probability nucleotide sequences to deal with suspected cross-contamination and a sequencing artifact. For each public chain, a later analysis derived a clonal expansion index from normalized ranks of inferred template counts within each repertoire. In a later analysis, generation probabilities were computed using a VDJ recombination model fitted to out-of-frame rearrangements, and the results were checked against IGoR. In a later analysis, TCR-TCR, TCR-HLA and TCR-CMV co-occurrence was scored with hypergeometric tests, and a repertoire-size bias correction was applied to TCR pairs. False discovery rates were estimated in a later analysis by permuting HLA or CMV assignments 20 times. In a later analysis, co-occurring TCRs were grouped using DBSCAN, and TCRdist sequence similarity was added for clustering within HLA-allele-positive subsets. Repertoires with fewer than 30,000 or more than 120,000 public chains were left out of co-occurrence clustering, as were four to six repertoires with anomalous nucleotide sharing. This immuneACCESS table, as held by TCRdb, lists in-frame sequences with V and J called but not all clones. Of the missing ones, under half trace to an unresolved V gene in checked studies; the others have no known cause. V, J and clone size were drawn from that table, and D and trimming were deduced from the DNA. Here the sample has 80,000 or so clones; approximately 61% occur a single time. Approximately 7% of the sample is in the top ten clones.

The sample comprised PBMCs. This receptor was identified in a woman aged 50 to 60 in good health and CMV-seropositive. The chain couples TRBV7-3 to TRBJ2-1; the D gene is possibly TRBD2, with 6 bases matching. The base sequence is TGTGCCAGCAGCTTAACCGGGAGCAATGAGCAGTTCTTC. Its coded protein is CASSLTGSNEQFF.